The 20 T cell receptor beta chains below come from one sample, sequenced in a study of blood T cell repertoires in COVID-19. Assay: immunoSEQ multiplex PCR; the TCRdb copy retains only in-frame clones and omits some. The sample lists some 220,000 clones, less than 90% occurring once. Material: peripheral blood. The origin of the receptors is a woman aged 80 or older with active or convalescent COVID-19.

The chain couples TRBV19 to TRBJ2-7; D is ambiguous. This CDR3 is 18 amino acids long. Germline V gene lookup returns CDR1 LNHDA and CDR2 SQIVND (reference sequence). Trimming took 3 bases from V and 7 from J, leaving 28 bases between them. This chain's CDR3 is CASSIRPVGYRISREQYF. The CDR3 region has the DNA TGTGCCAGTAGTATCCGACCCGTCGGGTACCGCATCTCGAGGGAGCAGTACTTC. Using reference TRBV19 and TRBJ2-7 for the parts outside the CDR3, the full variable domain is DGGITQSPKYLFRKEGQNVTLSCEQNLNHDAMYWYRQDPGQGLRLIYYSQIVNDFQKGDIAEGYSVSREKKESFPLTVTSAQKNPTAFYLCASSIRPVGYRISREQYFGPGTRLTVT.

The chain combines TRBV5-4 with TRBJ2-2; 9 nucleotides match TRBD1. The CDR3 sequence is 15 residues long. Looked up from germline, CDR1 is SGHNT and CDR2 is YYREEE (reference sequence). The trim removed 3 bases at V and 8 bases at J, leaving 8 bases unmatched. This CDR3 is CASSSKQGALGELFF. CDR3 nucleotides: TGTGCCAGCAGCTCCAAACAGGGGGCGCTTGGGGAGCTGTTTTTT.

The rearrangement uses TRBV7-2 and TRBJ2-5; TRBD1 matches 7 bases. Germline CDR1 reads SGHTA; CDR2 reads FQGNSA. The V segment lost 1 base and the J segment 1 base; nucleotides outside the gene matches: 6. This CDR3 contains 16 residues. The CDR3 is CASSLGGAGGQETQYF. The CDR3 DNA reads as TGTGCCAGCAGCTTAGGAGGGGCAGGGGGCCAAGAGACCCAGTACTTC.

The CDR3: CASSLEVGAYEQYF. CDR3 bases: TGTGCCAGCAGCTTAGAGGTCGGAGCCTACGAGCAGTACTTC. This sequence joins TRBV11-3 and TRBJ2-7; the D is unclear. Germline CDR1 SGHNT, CDR2 YENEEA. Trimming shortened V by 0 bases and J by 2 bases, and 8 bases separated the two germline ends. The CDR3 spans 14 residues.

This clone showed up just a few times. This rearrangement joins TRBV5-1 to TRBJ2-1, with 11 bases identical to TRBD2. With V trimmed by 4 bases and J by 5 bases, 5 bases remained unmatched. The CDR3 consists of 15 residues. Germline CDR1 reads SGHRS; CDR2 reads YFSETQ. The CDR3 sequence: CASSTLAGGDNEQFF. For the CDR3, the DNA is TGCGCCAGCAGCACCCTAGCGGGAGGTGACAATGAGCAGTTCTTC.

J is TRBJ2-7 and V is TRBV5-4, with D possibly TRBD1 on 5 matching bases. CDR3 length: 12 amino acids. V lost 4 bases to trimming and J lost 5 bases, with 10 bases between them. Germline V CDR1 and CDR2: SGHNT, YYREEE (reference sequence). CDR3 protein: CASSAQGHEQYF. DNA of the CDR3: TGTGCCAGCAGCGCGCAGGGCCACGAGCAGTACTTC.

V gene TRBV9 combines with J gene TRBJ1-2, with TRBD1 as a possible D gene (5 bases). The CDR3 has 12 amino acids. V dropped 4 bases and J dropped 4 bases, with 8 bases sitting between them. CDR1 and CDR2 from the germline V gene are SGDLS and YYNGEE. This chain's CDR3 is CASSLDSYGYTF. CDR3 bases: TGTGCCAGCAGCTTAGACAGCTATGGCTACACCTTC.

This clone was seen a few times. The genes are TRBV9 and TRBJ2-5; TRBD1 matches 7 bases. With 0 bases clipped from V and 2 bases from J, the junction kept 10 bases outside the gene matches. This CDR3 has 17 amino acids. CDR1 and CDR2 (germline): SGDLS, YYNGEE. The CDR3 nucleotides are TGTGCCAGCAGCGTAGCTACGACGGGACAGAAACAAGAGACCCAGTACTTC. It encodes CASSVATTGQKQETQYF. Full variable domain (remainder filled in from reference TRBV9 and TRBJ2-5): DSGVTQTPKHLITATGQRVTLRCSPRSGDLSVYWYQQSLDQGLQFLIQYYNGEERAKGNILERFSAQQFPDLHSELNLSSLELGDSALYFCASSVATTGQKQETQYFGPGTRLLVL.

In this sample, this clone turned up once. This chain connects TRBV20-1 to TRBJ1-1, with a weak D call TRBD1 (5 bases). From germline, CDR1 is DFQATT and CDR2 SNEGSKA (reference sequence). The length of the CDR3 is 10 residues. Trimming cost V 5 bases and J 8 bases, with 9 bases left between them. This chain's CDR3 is CSALQGEAFF. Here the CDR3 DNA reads TGCAGTGCTTTGCAGGGAGAAGCTTTCTTT.

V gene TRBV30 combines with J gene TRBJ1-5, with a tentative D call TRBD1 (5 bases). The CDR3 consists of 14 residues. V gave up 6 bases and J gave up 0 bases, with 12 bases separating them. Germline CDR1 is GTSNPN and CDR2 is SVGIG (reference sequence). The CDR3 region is CACGPDSSNQPQHF. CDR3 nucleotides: TGTGCCTGCGGCCCCGACAGTAGCAATCAGCCCCAGCATTTT.

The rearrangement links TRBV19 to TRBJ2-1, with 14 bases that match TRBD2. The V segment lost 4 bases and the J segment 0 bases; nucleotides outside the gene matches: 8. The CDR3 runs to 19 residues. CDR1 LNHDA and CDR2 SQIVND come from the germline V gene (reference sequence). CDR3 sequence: CASSTGLAGGLSSYNEQFF. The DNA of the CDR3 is TGTGCCAGTAGTACCGGACTAGCGGGGGGCCTTAGCTCCTACAATGAGCAGTTCTTC.

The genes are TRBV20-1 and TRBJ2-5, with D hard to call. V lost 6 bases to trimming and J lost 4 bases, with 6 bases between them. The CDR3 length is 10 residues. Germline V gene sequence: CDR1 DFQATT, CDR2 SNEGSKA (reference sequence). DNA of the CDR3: TGCAGTGCCCACGGAGAGACCCAGTACTTC. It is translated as CSAHGETQYF.

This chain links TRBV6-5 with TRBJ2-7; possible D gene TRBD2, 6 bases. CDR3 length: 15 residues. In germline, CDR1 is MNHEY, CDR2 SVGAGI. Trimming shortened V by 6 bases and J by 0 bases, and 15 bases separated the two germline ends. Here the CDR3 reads CASRLGTLSSYEQYF. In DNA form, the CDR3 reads TGTGCCAGCAGGTTGGGGACTTTGAGCTCCTACGAGCAGTACTTC.

Written as DNA, the CDR3 is TGTGCCAGCAGTGTCGGGTTCGGCACAGATACGCAGTATTTT. Translating it yields CASSVGFGTDTQYF. This chain links TRBV6-4 with TRBJ2-3, with no clear D. CDR1 is MRHNA, CDR2 SNTAGT, per germline. The CDR3 spans 14 residues. V lost 4 bases and J 1 base, leaving 9 bases between the germline ends.

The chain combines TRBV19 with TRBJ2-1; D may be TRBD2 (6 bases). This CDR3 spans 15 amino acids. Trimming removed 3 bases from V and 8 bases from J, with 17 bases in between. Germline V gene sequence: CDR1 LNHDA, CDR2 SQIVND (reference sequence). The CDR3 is CASSIWDSVKDEQFF. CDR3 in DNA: TGTGCCAGTAGTATCTGGGACTCCGTTAAGGATGAGCAGTTCTTC.

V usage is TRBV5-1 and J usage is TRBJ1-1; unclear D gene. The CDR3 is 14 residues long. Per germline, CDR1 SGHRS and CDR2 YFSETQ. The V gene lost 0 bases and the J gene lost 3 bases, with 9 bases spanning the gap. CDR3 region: CASSLGGKDTEAFF. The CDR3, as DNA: TGCGCCAGCAGCTTGGGAGGGAAAGACACTGAAGCTTTCTTT.

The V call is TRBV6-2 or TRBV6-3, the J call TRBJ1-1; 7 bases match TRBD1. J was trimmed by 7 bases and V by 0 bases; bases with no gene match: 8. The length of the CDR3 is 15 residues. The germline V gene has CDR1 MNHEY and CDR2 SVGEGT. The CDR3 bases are TGTGCCAGCAGTTACTCGACAGGGAAAGGCCGTGAAGCTTTCTTT. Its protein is CASSYSTGKGREAFF.

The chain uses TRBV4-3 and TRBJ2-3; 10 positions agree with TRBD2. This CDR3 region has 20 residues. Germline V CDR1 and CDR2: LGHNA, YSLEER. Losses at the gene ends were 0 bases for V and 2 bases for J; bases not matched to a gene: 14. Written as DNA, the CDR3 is TGCGCCAGCAGCCAAGATGTGGGGCTAGCGGGAGCATTTAACACAGATACGCAGTATTTT. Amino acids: CASSQDVGLAGAFNTDTQYF.

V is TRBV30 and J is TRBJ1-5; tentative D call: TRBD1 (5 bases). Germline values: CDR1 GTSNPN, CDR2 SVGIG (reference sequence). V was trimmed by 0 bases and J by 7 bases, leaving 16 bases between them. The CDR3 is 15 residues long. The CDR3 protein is CAWSVRTKGVQPQHF. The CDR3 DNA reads TGTGCCTGGAGTGTACGTACAAAAGGGGTCCAGCCCCAGCATTTT.

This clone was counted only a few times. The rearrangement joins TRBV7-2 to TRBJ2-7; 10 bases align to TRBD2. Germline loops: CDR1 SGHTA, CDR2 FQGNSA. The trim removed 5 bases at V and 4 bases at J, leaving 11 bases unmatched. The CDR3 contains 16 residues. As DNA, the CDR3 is TGTGCCAGCAGCCCCGACCGGACTAGCGGAATATACGAGCAGTACTTC. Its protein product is CASSPDRTSGIYEQYF. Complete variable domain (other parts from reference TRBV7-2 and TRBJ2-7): GAGVSQSPSNKVTEKGKDVELRCDPISGHTALYWYRQSLGQGLEFLIYFQGNSAPDKSGLPSDRFSAERTGGSVSTLTIQRTQQEDSAVYLCASSPDRTSGIYEQYFGPGTRLTVT.